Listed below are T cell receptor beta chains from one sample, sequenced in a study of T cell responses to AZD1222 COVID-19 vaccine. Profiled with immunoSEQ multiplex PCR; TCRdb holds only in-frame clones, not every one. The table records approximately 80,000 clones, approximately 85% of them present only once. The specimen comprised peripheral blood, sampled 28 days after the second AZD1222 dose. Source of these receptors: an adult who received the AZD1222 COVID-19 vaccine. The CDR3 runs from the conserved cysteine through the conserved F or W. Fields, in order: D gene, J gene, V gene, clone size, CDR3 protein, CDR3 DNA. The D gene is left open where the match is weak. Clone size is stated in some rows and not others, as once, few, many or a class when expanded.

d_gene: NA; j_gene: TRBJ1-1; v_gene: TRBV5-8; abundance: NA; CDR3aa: CASSFLRGDTEAFF; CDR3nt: TGTGCCAGCAGCTTCCTCAGAGGGGACACTGAAGCTTTCTTT
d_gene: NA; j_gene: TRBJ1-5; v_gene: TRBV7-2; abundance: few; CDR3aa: CASSLTPPGYQPQHF; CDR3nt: TGTGCCAGCAGCTTAACCCCGCCCGGGTATCAGCCCCAGCATTTT
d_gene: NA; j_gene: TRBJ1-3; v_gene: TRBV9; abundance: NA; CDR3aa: CASSVDPDSGNTIYF; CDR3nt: TGTGCCAGCAGCGTAGACCCCGACTCTGGAAACACCATATATTTT
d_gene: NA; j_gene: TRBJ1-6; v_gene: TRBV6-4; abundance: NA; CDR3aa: CASGLLGLNSPLHF; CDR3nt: TGTGCCAGCGGACTTTTAGGCCTCAATTCACCCCTCCACTTT
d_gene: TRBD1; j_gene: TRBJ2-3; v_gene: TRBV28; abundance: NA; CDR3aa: CASSPTGRGTDTQYF; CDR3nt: TGTGCCAGCAGTCCGACAGGGCGGGGCACAGATACGCAGTATTTT
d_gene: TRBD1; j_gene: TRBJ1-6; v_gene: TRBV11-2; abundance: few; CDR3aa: CASSLTGQGASSPLHF; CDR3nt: TGTGCCAGCAGCTTGACCGGACAGGGGGCCTCTTCACCCCTCCACTTT
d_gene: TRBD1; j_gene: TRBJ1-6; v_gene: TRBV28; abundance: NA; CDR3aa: CASSPDRGNSPLHF; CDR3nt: TGTGCCAGCAGCCCAGACAGGGGCAATTCACCCCTCCACTTT
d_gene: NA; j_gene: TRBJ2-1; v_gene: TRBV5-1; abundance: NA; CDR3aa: CASSFDRGWNEQFF; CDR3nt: TGCGCCAGCAGCTTTGACCGGGGGTGGAATGAGCAGTTCTTC
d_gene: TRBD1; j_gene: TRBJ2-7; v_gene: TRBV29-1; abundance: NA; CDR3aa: CSVEPGQGVGEQYF; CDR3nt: TGCAGCGTAGAGCCGGGACAGGGGGTCGGGGAGCAGTACTTC
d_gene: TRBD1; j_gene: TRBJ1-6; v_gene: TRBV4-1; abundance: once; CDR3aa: CASSQEGDRSYFNSPLHF; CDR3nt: TGCGCCAGCAGCCAGGAAGGGGACAGGTCCTACTTTAATTCACCCCTCCACTTT
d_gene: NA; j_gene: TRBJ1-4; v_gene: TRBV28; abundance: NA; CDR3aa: CASSLSSWQGYEKLFF; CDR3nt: TGTGCCAGCAGTTTATCATCTTGGCAGGGATATGAAAAACTGTTTTTT
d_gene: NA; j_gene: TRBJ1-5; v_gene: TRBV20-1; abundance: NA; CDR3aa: CSASRGGREVQPQHF; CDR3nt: TGCAGTGCTAGTAGGGGCGGCAGGGAAGTTCAGCCCCAGCATTTT
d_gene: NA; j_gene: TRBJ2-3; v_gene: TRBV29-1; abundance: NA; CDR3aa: CSVEGRRDLGGTDTQYF; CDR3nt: TGCAGCGTTGAAGGCCGCCGGGATTTGGGTGGCACAGATACGCAGTATTTT
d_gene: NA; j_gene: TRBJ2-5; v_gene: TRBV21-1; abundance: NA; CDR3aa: CASSKGTPAEETQYF; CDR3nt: TGTGCCAGCAGCAAGGGCACCCCCGCGGAAGAGACCCAGTACTTC
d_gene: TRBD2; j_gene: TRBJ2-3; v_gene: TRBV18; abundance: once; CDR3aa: CASSSTSGGTDTQYF; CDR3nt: TGTGCCAGCTCATCGACTAGCGGGGGGACAGATACGCAGTATTTT
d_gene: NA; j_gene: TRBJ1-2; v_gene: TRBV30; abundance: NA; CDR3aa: CAWMAGVGYTF; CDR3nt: TGTGCCTGGATGGCGGGGGTGGGCTACACCTTC
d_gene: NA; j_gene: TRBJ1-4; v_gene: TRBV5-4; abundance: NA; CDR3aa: CASSESLGGNEKLFF; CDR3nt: TGTGCCAGCAGCGAAAGCTTGGGGGGAAATGAAAAACTGTTTTTT
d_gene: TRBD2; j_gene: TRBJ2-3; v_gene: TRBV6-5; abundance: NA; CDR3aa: CASRGLAGGQDTQYF; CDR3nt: TGTGCCAGCAGGGGACTAGCGGGGGGGCAAGATACGCAGTATTTT
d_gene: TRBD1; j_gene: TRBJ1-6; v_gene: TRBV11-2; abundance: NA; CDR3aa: CASRTLTGNNSPLHF; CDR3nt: TGTGCCAGCAGGACATTGACAGGGAATAATTCACCCCTCCACTTT
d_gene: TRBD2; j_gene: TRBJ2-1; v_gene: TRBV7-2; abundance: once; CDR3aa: CASSLSLSAGGENEQFF; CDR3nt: TGTGCCAGCAGCTTAAGCTTGTCGGCGGGGGGAGAAAATGAGCAGTTCTTC
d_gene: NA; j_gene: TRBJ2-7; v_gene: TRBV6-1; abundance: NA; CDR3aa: CASSEPYLGGYEQYF; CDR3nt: TGTGCCAGCAGTGAGCCCTACTTGGGGGGATACGAGCAGTACTTC
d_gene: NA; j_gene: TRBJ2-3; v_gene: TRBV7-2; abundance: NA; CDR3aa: CASSPRRGGDTQYF; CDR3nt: TGTGCCAGCAGCCCCCGGAGGGGGGGAGATACGCAGTATTTT
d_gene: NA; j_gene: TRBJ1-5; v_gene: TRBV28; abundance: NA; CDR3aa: CASRPTGWSNQPQHF; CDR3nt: TGTGCCAGCAGGCCGACAGGTTGGAGCAATCAGCCCCAGCATTTT
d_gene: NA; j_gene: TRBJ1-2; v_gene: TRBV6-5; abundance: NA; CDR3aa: CASSYGLGSNYGYTF; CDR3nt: TGTGCCAGCAGTTACGGGCTAGGTTCTAACTATGGCTACACCTTC
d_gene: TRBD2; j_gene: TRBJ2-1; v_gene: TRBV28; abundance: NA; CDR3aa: CASSRTSGSYNEQFF; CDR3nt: TGTGCCAGCAGCAGGACTAGCGGCTCCTACAATGAGCAGTTCTTC
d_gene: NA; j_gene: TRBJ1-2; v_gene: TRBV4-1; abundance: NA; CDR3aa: CASSQVPGGDYGYTF; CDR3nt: TGCGCCAGCAGCCAAGTCCCCGGTGGGGACTATGGCTACACCTTC
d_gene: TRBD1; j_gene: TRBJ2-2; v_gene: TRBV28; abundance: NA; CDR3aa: CASGGQGTLTGELFF; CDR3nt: TGTGCCAGCGGGGGACAGGGGACCTTAACCGGGGAGCTGTTTTTT
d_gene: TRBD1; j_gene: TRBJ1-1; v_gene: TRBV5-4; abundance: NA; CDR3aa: CASSKATQGAQIEAFF; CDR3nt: TGTGCCAGCAGCAAGGCAACACAGGGGGCGCAAATTGAAGCTTTCTTT
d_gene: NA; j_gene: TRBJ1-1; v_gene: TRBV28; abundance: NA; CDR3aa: CASSSTRDTEAFF; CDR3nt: TGTGCCAGCAGCTCCACACGCGACACTGAAGCTTTCTTT
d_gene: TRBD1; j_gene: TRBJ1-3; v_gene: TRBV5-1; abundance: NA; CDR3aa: CASSLGAGQEWRNTIYF; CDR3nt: TGCGCCAGCAGCTTGGGAGCGGGACAGGAGTGGAGGAACACCATATATTTT
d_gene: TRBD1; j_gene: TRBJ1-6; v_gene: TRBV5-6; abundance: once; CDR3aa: CASSFYSQGSSPLHF; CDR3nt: TGTGCCAGCAGCTTCTATTCACAGGGGAGTTCACCCCTCCACTTT
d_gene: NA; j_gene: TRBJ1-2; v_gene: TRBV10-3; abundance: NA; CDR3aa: CAISEPRGGRLYGYTF; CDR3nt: TGTGCCATCAGTGAGCCCCGTGGGGGGCGGCTCTATGGCTACACCTTC
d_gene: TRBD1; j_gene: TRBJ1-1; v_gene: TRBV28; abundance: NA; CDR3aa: CASSWTGMNTEAFF; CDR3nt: TGTGCCAGCAGTTGGACAGGGATGAACACTGAAGCTTTCTTT
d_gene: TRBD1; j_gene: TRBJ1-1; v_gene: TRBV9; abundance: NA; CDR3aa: CASSRTGRTTEAFF; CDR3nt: TGTGCCAGCAGCCGGACAGGGAGGACCACTGAAGCTTTCTTT
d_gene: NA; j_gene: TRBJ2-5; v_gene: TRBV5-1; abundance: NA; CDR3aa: CASSTQGYGETQYF; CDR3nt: TGCGCCAGCAGCACCCAGGGCTATGGAGAGACCCAGTACTTC
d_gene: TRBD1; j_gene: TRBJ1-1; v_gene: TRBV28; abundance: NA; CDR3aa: CASFNTGTGGADTEAFF; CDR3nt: TGTGCCAGTTTTAACACCGGGACAGGGGGCGCCGACACTGAAGCTTTCTTT
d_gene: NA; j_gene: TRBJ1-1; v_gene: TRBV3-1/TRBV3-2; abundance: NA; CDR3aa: CASSPLVPQNTEAFF; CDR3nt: TGTGCCAGCAGCCCCTTGGTGCCTCAGAACACTGAAGCTTTCTTT
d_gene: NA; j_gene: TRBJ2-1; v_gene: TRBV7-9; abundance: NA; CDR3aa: CASSPVYNEQFF; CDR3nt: TGTGCCAGCAGCCCAGTTTACAATGAGCAGTTCTTC
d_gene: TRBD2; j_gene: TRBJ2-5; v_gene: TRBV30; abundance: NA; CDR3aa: CAWSDRAGGYETQYF; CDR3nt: TGTGCCTGGAGTGATCGAGCGGGGGGGTATGAGACCCAGTACTTC
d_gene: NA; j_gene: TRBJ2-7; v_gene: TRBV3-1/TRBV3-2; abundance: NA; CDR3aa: CASSQDPSSYEQYF; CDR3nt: TGTGCCAGCAGCCAAGACCCAAGCTCCTACGAGCAGTACTTC
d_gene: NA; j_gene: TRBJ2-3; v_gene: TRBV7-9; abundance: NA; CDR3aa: CASSPFLTGHTDTQYF; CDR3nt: TGTGCCAGCAGCCCTTTTCTGACAGGCCACACAGATACGCAGTATTTT
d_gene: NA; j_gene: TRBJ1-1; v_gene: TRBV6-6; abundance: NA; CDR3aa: CASDSRPSQAFF; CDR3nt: TGTGCCAGCGACTCTCGGCCAAGTCAGGCTTTCTTT
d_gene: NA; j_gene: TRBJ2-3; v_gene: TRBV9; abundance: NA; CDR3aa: CASSAGQLADTQYF; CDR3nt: TGTGCCAGCAGCGCGGGGCAACTCGCGGATACGCAGTATTTT
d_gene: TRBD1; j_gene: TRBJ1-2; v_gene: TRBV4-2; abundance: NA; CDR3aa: CASSQDGQGAKGYTF; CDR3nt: TGTGCCAGCAGCCAAGATGGACAGGGGGCGAAAGGCTACACCTTC
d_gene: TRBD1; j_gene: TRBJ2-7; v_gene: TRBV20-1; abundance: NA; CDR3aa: CSASTGGSYEQYF; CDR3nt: TGCAGTGCTAGTACAGGGGGCTCCTACGAGCAGTACTTC
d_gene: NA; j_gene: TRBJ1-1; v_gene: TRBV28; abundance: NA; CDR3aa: CASSLISERTEAFF; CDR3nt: TGTGCCAGCAGTTTGATATCTGAGCGGACTGAAGCTTTCTTT
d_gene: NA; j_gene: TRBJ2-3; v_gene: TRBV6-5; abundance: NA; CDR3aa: CASSYSGLLTDTQYF; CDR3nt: TGTGCCAGCAGTTACTCGGGACTTCTCACAGATACGCAGTATTTT
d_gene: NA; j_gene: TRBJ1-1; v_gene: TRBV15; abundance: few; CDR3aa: CATSRDQVGVSTEAFF; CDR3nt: TGTGCCACCAGCAGAGATCAGGTGGGGGTGAGCACTGAAGCTTTCTTT
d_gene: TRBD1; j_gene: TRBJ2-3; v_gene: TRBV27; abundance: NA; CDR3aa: CASSNGQGGITDTQYF; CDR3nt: TGTGCCAGCAGTAATGGACAGGGGGGAATCACAGATACGCAGTATTTT
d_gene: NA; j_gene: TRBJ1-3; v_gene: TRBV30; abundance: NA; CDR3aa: CAWSAGRRTSGNTIYF; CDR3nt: TGTGCCTGGAGTGCGGGGCGGCGCACCTCCGGAAACACCATATATTTT
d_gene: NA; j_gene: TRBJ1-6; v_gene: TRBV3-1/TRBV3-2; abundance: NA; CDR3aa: CASSPGRYNSPLHF; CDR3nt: TGTGCCAGCAGCCCGGGGCGCTATAATTCACCCCTCCACTTT
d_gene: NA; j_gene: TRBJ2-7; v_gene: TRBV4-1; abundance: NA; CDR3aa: CASSQAGAQQYF; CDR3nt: TGCGCCAGCAGCCAAGCCGGGGCTCAGCAGTACTTC
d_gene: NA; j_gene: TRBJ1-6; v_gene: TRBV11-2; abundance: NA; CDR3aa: CASSLDLEYNSPLHF; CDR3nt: TGTGCCAGCAGCTTAGATCTAGAGTATAATTCACCCCTCCACTTT
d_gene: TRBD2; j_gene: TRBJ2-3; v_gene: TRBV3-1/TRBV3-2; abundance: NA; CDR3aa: CASSHLGTSGGGGQYF; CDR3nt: TGTGCCAGCAGCCATCTCGGGACTAGCGGAGGGGGTGGGCAGTATTTT
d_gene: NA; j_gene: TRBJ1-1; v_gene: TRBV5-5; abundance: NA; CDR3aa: CASSFTSGTEAFF; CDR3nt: TGTGCCAGCAGCTTTACATCCGGCACTGAAGCTTTCTTT